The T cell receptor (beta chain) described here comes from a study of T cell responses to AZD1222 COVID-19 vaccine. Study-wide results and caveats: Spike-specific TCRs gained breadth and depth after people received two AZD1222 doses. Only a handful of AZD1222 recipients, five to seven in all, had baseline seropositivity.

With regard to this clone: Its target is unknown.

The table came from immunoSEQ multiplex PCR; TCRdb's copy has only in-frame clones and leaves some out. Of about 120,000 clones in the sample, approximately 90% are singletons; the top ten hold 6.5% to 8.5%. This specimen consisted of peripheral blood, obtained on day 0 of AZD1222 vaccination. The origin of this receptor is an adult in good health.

The CDR3 nucleotides are TGTGCCAGCAGCCGACAGAACACCTACGAGCAGTACTTC. Protein: CASSRQNTYEQYF. The chain has TRBV12-3 or TRBV12-4 and TRBJ2-7, with a tentative D call TRBD1 (5 bases). CDR3 length: 13 amino acids. Trimming stripped 6 bases from V and 2 bases from J, with 11 bases between.